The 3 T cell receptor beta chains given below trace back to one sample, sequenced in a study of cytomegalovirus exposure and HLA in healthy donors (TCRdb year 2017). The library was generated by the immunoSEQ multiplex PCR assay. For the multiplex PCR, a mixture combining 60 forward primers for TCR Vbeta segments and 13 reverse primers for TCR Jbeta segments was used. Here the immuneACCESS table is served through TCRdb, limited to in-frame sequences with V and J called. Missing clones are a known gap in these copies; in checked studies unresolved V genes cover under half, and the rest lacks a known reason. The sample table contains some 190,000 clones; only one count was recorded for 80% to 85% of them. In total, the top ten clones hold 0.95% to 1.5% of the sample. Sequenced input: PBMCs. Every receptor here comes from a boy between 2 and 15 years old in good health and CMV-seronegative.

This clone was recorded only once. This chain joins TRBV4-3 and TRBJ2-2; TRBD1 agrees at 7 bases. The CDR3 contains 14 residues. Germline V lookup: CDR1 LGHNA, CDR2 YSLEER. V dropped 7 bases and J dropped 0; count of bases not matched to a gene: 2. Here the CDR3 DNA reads TGCGCCAGCACCGGGACAGCGAACACCGGGGAGCTGTTTTTT. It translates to CASTGTANTGELFF.

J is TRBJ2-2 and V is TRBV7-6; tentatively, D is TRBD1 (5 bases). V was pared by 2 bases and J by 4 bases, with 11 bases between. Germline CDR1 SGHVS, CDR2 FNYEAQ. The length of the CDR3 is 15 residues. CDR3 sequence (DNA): TGTGCCAGCAGCTTAAGCAGGGTCCCCACCGGGGAGCTGTTTTTT. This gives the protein CASSLSRVPTGELFF.

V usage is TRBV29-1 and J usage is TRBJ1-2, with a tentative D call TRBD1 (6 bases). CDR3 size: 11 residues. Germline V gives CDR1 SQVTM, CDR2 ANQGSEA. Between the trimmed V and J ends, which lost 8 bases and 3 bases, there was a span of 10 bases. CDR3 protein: CSFRTDYGYTF. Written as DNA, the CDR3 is TGCAGCTTTCGGACAGACTATGGCTACACCTTC. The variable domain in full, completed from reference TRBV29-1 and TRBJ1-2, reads SAVISQKPSRDICQRGTSLTIQCQVDSQVTMMFWYRQQPGQSLTLIATANQGSEATYESGFVIDKFPISRPNLTFSTLTVSNMSPEDSSIYLCSFRTDYGYTFGSGTRLTVV.